This T cell receptor beta chain was found in a study of cytomegalovirus exposure and HLA in healthy donors (dated by TCRdb to 2017 to 2019). Concerning the study at large: An earlier analysis of approximately 600 of the donors reported about 250 Gb of sequence data and roughly 100 million unique TCR beta sequences from about 200 million T cells. The study profiled the T cell repertoires of approximately 700 subjects by immunosequencing and related them to cytomegalovirus serostatus. Every discovery cohort repertoire had been produced on one sequencing platform. HLA typing included class I and class II loci at four-digit resolution. The aim of the study was to test whether cataloging public T cell receptors could identify signatures of past pathogen exposure. Alongside the repertoire data, information on donor age, sex, ethnicity and CMV serostatus was compiled. In an earlier analysis of over 550 of the donors, high-throughput TCR beta sequencing was used to judge whether each TCR beta V gene segment behaved as functional or pseudogenic. Along with the approximately 700-subject first cohort, a separate validation cohort of 120 different subjects was used. The later analysis used no new phenotypic data to find candidate immune exposures, relying instead on TCR beta sequences and their occurrence across donors. Across approximately 420 genotyped donors of the cohort, an average of roughly 230,000 unique TCR beta nucleotide sequences per donor were sequenced, and roughly 20% of those sequences were non-productive. A later genetic analysis used genome-wide SNP genotypes for about three fifths of the 666 donors, treating that subset as a discovery cohort. Because of strong linkage in the cohort, 4 to 6 DR-DQ haplotypes were treated as single units for association and clustering. An early release covering approximately 600 HLA-typed donors comprised about 300 gigabases of sequencing data and 65 million to 100 million unique TCR sequences. To predict cytomegalovirus infection status, the study combined high-throughput TCR immunosequencing, statistical association of individual TCRs with disease status, and machine learning. Typing coverage differed by locus: A, B, C, DRB1 and DQB1 were typed in about 629-640 donors, DQA1 in approximately 520, DPA1 in 606, and DPB1 in 472. In a later analysis, previously published TCR beta repertoires from 666 donors were re-analyzed and high-resolution HLA genotyping was added so that TCR occurrence patterns could be studied. Of the 398 genotyped donors, about 80% fell in the genetic ancestry cluster associated with self-reported Caucasian donors. Results and caveats for the whole study, not just this receptor: Some IMGT-functional V segments, including TRBV6-2 and TRBV6-3, could not be told apart with the 87-base-pair reads, so those segments were excluded. Cytomegalovirus status was reported to be diagnosed by the classifier with high specificity and sensitivity in both the original and validation cohorts. The authors suggested that the approach could potentially be extended to other disease states and immunological phenotypes. In a later analysis, HLA-associated TCR beta chains were found to be more clonally expanded and to have lower generation probabilities than equally common non-associated chains. This cohort had only TCR beta chains sequenced, and the lack of alpha or paired-chain data limited which features could be detected. The presence/absence analyses assumed that sequencing depth was roughly uniform across donors, and that assumption may not be true. In the study, approximately 160 TCR beta chains were listed as associated with cytomegalovirus. A cluster of highly shared sequence variants was judged likely to be a technical artifact of the sequencing pipeline. In a later analysis, TCR association rates were found to vary across HLA loci, with the most associated TCRs seen for DRB1 alleles and the fewest for HLA-C alleles. According to a later analysis, parvovirus B19, influenza, CMV and Epstein-Barr virus appeared linked to several top co-occurrence clusters. Assigning TCR associations to individual alleles was difficult when HLA alleles, especially DR and DQ, strongly co-occurred. A later genetic analysis reported fewer N-insertions in productive TCRs among donors in an Asian-associated ancestry cluster than the roughly 700-donor mean. In a later genetic analysis, a missense DCLRE1C variant was associated with V-gene and J-gene trimming of TCR beta chains, and the association was replicated in an independent cohort. The only immune exposure information available for the cohort was CMV serostatus. According to a later analysis, most CMV-associated TCR beta chains appeared to be HLA-restricted, and the HLA associations seemed to be driven largely by CMV exposure. Because HLA typing was unavailable for some donors at each locus, only the typed subset was used in association tests. Correlated functional status among segregating V segments might reflect linkage disequilibrium, but an unknown experimental factor could not be ruled out. In vitro tests confirmed that a few of the cytomegalovirus-associated TCR beta chains recognize cytomegalovirus antigens. In an earlier analysis of roughly 560 of the donors, most TCR beta V segments were observed in productive rearrangements about 87% or about 30% of the time, broadly matching IMGT annotations. Most TCR sequences were observed very rarely across donors, whereas some public TCRs were present in many individuals. At a false discovery rate of 0.05, a later analysis linked 16,951 TCR beta sequences to specific HLA alleles. A further reported finding was that TCR beta sequences accurately predicted the HLA-A and HLA-B alleles for most subjects in the first cohort. Because counts were too low, about 18 rarely observed V segments, including chromosome 9 orphons, were excluded from the earlier analysis of 500 to 700 of the donors.

The cohort was made up of 666 healthy bone marrow donors. At the time of sampling, every cohort member was nominally healthy, though immune exposures that went unrecorded were likely present. The donor tested CMV seropositive and was one of the 289 seropositive cohort members. A peripheral blood sample was provided by each donor, and peripheral blood mononuclear cells were used for TCR beta sequencing. The Qiagen DNeasy Blood Extraction Kit was used to extract genomic DNA from the blood cell samples. Comments on this clone: The antigen this receptor binds is unknown. Base qualities are not recorded, but no much larger clone differs from it by a single base. In the same sample, other DNA sequences code for this CDR3.

The CDR3 holds 13 amino acids from the cysteine to the phenylalanine. Kept here is only the CDR3 DNA, which spans 39 bases and is read in frame from base 1. The germline V gene provides CDR1 KGHSH and CDR2 LQKENI. V ends up 6 bases short and J 0 bases short, with an unmatched junction base count of 2. The method behind the library was the immunoSEQ multiplex PCR assay. A mixture of 60 forward primers for TCR Vbeta segments and 13 reverse primers for TCR Jbeta segments was used in the multiplex PCR. The CDR3 region of rearranged TCR beta genes was amplified from genomic DNA by a multiplex PCR assay. On the Illumina HiSeq System, the amplified TCR beta libraries were sequenced as 87-base-pair reads. In the paper's pipeline: A later analysis counted tens of millions of unique TCR beta chains across the 666 repertoires, and around 12 million of these chains were shared by at least two donors. Raw reads were error-corrected and collapsed into unique sequences by a nearest-neighbor algorithm in which closely related sequences were merged to remove PCR and sequencing errors. V, D and J gene segments were assigned by aligning CDR3 sequences to IMGT reference sequences. For a sequence to be retained, at least a six-nucleotide match to both a V gene segment and a J gene segment was required. Rearrangements were classified as productive when the CDR3 lacked stop codons and remained in frame with V and J, and all other rearrangements were classified as non-productive. CDR3 was defined according to IMGT convention as the region running from the second conserved V-encoded cysteine to the conserved J-encoded phenylalanine. The earlier analysis of about 590 of the donors excluded sequences that lacked an unambiguous match to a single V gene segment. In an earlier analysis of a few hundred of the donors, a V segment was called functional when productive rearrangements were above 56.7%, and segregating when the standard deviation between donors exceeded 5%. A statistical classification framework was developed to diagnose cytomegalovirus status using the catalog of TCR beta chain sequences. In a later analysis, TCR nucleotide sequences were compared against IMGT/GENE-DB human TR gene sequences so that V and J genes could be assigned. In a later analysis, CDR3 sequences and most-parsimonious VDJ recombination scenarios were assigned using the TCRdist pipeline. In a later analysis, each TCR beta chain was defined by its CDR3 amino acid sequence together with its V-gene family, and reads lacking a unique V-gene family were excluded. A later analysis removed 450 to 600 highly shared, low-generation-probability nucleotide sequences to deal with suspected cross-contamination and a sequencing artifact. A later analysis calculated a clonal expansion index for each public chain from normalized within-repertoire ranks of inferred template counts. In a later analysis, generation probabilities were computed using a VDJ recombination model fitted to out-of-frame rearrangements, and the results were checked against IGoR. Hypergeometric tests were used in a later analysis to score TCR-TCR, TCR-HLA and TCR-CMV co-occurrence, with a repertoire-size bias correction applied to the TCR pairs. False discovery rates were estimated in a later analysis by permuting HLA or CMV assignments 20 times. In a later analysis, co-occurring TCRs were grouped with DBSCAN, and TCRdist sequence similarity was added when clustering was performed within HLA-allele-positive subsets. Co-occurrence clustering excluded repertoires with fewer than 30,000 or more than 120,000 public chains, plus five with anomalous nucleotide sharing. TCRdb holds this immuneACCESS table with in-frame rearrangements only. Some clones are missing; in checked studies, unresolved V genes explain under half, and the rest has no known cause. From that table come the V and J calls and clone size; the DNA was used to work out D and trimming. This sample holds about 190,000 clones; more than 70% were observed only once. The ten most abundant clones make up about 4.6% of the sample.

Sequencing was performed on PBMCs. Recombination connected TRBV18 to TRBJ2-7; the central 7 bases match TRBD1. This sequence originates from a man aged 25-45 years in good health and CMV-seropositive. The nucleotides read TGTGCCAGCTCTAGGGACAGCTCCTACGAGCAGTACTTC. This is translated as CASSRDSSYEQYF.